Shown below are 8 T cell receptor beta chains from a single sample sequenced in a study of neurological immune-mediated disorders. TCRdb reprocessed the 5' RACE reads via MiXCR and lists one record per CDR3 protein. This table holds approximately 87,000 distinct CDR3 sequences, 11% to 15% found once. What was sequenced was PBMCs. These receptors were obtained from a woman in her forties or fifties in good health.

With respect to this clonotype: This may be a read error: a much more frequent sequence differs by one nucleotide. This chain joins TRBV24-1 and TRBJ2-3, with unresolved D. The CDR3 extends over 11 amino acids. Per the germline V gene, CDR1 is KGHDR and CDR2 is SFDVKD. The CDR3 DNA is TGTGTCACCAGTGAAAGAGATACGCAGTATTTT. Its translation is CVTSERDTQYF.

V usage is TRBV20-1 and J usage is TRBJ1-5; the D gene is possibly TRBD1 (6 bases). V lost 2 bases and J 0 bases, leaving 8 bases between the germline ends. The CDR3 extends over 14 amino acids. The germline V gene encodes CDR1 DFQATT and CDR2 SNEGSKA (reference sequence). The CDR3, as DNA: TGCAGTGCTAGACAGGGGAATAGCAATCAGCCCCAGCATTTT. It specifies CSARQGNSNQPQHF.

This clonotype came up many times. The chain has TRBV5-1 and TRBJ1-4; 7 bases agree with TRBD1. V lost 1 base and J lost 5; bases outside the gene matches: 2. CDR1 SGHRS and CDR2 YFSETQ come from the germline V gene. The CDR3 length is 14 residues. CDR3 protein: CASSLLQGNEKLFF. The CDR3 DNA reads as TGCGCCAGCAGCTTGTTACAGGGGAATGAAAAACTGTTTTTT. The full variable domain, rest sourced from reference TRBV5-1 and TRBJ1-4, is KAGVTQTPRYLIKTRGQQVTLSCSPISGHRSVSWYQQTPGQGLQFLFEYFSETQRNKGNFPGRFSGRQFSNSRSEMNVSTLELGDSALYLCASSLLQGNEKLFFGSGTQLSVL.

This clonotype showed up many times. The chain has TRBV7-2 and TRBJ1-6; no definite D call. Per germline, CDR1 SGHTA and CDR2 FQGNSA. V was shortened by 2 bases and J by 9 bases, with 5 bases between the two germline ends. The CDR3 is 12 residues long. The CDR3 sequence: CASSLPLSPLHF. DNA for the CDR3: TGTGCCAGCAGCTTACCGCTTTCACCCCTCCACTTT.

This clonotype was counted ten times or more. CDR3 protein: CASSSMTSGHRETQYF. The CDR3 DNA is TGTGCCAGCAGTTCTATGACCAGCGGGCATAGAGAGACCCAGTACTTC. V and J are TRBV6-5 and TRBJ2-5, with a tentative D call TRBD2 (6 bases). This CDR3 spans 16 amino acids. CDR1 MNHEY and CDR2 SVGAGI come from the germline V gene. V lost 4 bases, J lost 4 bases, and 19 bases lay in between.

This clonotype came up many times. The chain has TRBV28 and TRBJ1-1; 8 bases fit TRBD1. This CDR3 has 15 residues. The V gene's germline CDR1 is MDHEN and CDR2 SYDVKM. The ends lost 3 bases at V and 4 bases at J; junction bases unmatched: 7. CDR3 loop: CASSFGQGGFTEAFF. The CDR3 region has the DNA TGTGCCAGCAGTTTTGGACAGGGCGGATTCACTGAAGCTTTCTTT.

This clonotype was observed many times. This chain connects TRBV20-1 to TRBJ2-2; a possible D gene is TRBD1 (5 bases). Germline CDR1 reads DFQATT; CDR2 reads SNEGSKA (reference sequence). The CDR3 sequence is 14 residues long. V was trimmed by 5 bases and J by 0 bases, leaving 10 bases between them. The CDR3 DNA reads TGCAGTGCTCCCGACAGATCGAACACCGGGGAGCTGTTTTTT. Its protein is CSAPDRSNTGELFF.

At least ten counts were recorded for this clonotype. V is TRBV10-3 and J is TRBJ2-1, with TRBD1 matching over 8 bases. V lost 3 bases to trimming and J lost 4 bases; unmatched junction nucleotides: 5. Germline V gene data show CDR1 as ENHRY and CDR2 as SYGVKD. The CDR3 totals 15 residues. The CDR3 DNA follows: TGTGCCATCAGTGATGGAGGACAGGGTTACAATGAGCAGTTCTTC. Translated, it gives CAISDGGQGYNEQFF.